The 5 T cell receptor beta chains given below trace back to one sample, sequenced in a study of shared clonotypes between healthy human individuals. Some clones are missing from TCRdb's copy, which holds only in-frame ones; the method was immunoSEQ multiplex PCR. Here the sample spans millions of clones, 95% being singletons. The sequenced sample was naive CD4+ T cells sorted from blood. The subset here: CD45RA+ positively selected. The receptor set was obtained from a young man in good health.

V is TRBV5-8 and J is TRBJ2-5, with 10 nucleotides matching TRBD2. Trimming cost V 1 base and J 1 base; bases outside gene matches: 7. Germline V gene lookup returns CDR1 SGHTS and CDR2 YDEGEE. The CDR3 is 17 amino acids. The CDR3 sequence is CASSLSGTSGAQETQYF. The DNA for the CDR3 is TGTGCCAGCAGCTTGTCGGGTACTAGCGGGGCCCAAGAGACCCAGTACTTC.

V and J are TRBV18 and TRBJ1-2; D is unresolved. CDR1 is KGHSH and CDR2 is LQKENI in the germline V gene. The CDR3 extends over 14 amino acids. The ends were cut back, 2 bases at V and 4 bases at J, with 11 bases in the middle. The CDR3 sequence: CASSPNEGSYGYTF. The CDR3 DNA sequence: TGTGCCAGCTCACCAAACGAGGGCAGCTATGGCTACACCTTC. Full variable domain (rest looked up from reference TRBV18 and TRBJ1-2): NAGVMQNPRHLVRRRGQEARLRCSPMKGHSHVYWYRQLPEEGLKFMVYLQKENIIDESGMPKERFSAEFPKEGPSILRIQQVVRGDSAAYFCASSPNEGSYGYTFGSGTRLTVV.

This clone has a single count. The same CDR3 arises from other DNA sequences in this sample as well. The CDR3 sequence is CASSLEEPPYEQYF. CDR3 in DNA: TGCGCCAGCAGCTTGGAAGAGCCTCCCTACGAGCAGTACTTC. V is TRBV5-1 and J is TRBJ2-7, with D unresolved. V shed 0 bases and J shed 2 bases, with 9 bases lying between them. CDR3 size: 14 residues. CDR1 SGHRS and CDR2 YFSETQ come from the germline V gene.

The V call is TRBV10-2, the J call TRBJ1-1; D unclear. In germline, CDR1 is WSHSY, CDR2 SAAADI. The CDR3 spans 14 residues. Trimming stripped 4 bases from V and 1 base from J, with 10 bases between. The CDR3 is CASSGGQWNTEAFF. The DNA for the CDR3 is TGCGCCAGCAGTGGAGGGCAGTGGAACACTGAAGCTTTCTTT.

V gene TRBV9 combines with J gene TRBJ2-1; weak D call: TRBD2 (6 bases). The CDR3 is 17 amino acids. V was pared by 0 bases and J by 9 bases, with 22 bases between. In germline, CDR1 is SGDLS, CDR2 YYNGEE. This CDR3 reads CASSVGEWRDGGVEQFF. DNA of the CDR3: TGTGCCAGCAGCGTAGGGGAGTGGCGAGATGGAGGGGTTGAGCAGTTCTTC.